The 22 T cell receptor beta chains below were found in one sample sequenced in a study of T-cell reconstitution after alpha-beta-depleted transplantation in children. Researchers prepared the TCRbeta library using unique molecular identifiers, the study reports. MiXCR was run by TCRdb on the PCR reads, yielding one entry per CDR3 protein. The sample consists of 300,000 to 400,000 distinct CDR3 sequences, roughly 17% of them appearing once. This material consisted of PBMCs, mostly from graft donor cells, taken 360 days after TCRalphabeta/CD19-depleted stem cell transplant. These receptors all stem from a male patient between 2 and 15 years old who had a stem cell transplant for acute lymphoblastic leukemia, so the T cells may come from the graft donor.

The V and J genes are TRBV4-2 and TRBJ1-1, with 8 bases identical to TRBD1. This CDR3 is built from 15 residues. J gave up 5 bases and V 5 bases, and 10 bases lay outside the gene matches. CDR1 LGHNA and CDR2 YNFKEQ come from the germline V gene. CDR3 nucleotide sequence: TGTGCCAGCAGCTCGCCGACAGGGGTCGATACTGAAGCTTTCTTT. Its translation is CASSSPTGVDTEAFF.

The chain has TRBV15 and TRBJ2-2; D gene ambiguous. V was shortened by 4 bases and J by 7 bases, with 7 bases between the two germline ends. Germline CDR1 LNHNV, CDR2 YYDKDF (reference sequence). The CDR3 is 12 amino acids. This CDR3 reads CATSTLIGELFF. The CDR3 coding sequence is TGTGCCACCAGCACCCTTATCGGGGAGCTGTTTTTT.

This clonotype was seen repeatedly, ten times or more. The J gene is TRBJ2-5, the V gene TRBV6-2 or TRBV6-3; 11 positions match TRBD2. CDR3 size: 13 residues. Trimming removed 6 bases from V and 4 bases from J; junction bases left unmatched: 1. The V gene's germline CDR1 is MNHEY and CDR2 SVGEGT. The CDR3 DNA reads as TGTGCCAGCAGGGGGACTAGCGGAGAGACCCAGTACTTC. It is translated as CASRGTSGETQYF.

V is TRBV20-1 and J is TRBJ2-1; D uncertain. CDR1 is DFQATT, CDR2 SNEGSKA, per germline (reference sequence). This CDR3 has 13 residues. Trimming removed 3 bases from V and 2 bases from J, with 8 bases in between. CDR3 coding DNA: TGCAGTGCTAGCTATAGAACCTACAATGAGCAGTTCTTC. This encodes CSASYRTYNEQFF.

This clonotype was seen more than once but under ten times. V usage is TRBV12-3 or TRBV12-4 and J usage is TRBJ2-1, with TRBD2 matching over 15 bases. CDR3 length: 15 amino acids. J lost 13 bases, V lost 3 bases, and 7 bases had no gene match. Here the CDR3 DNA reads TGTGCCAGCAGTTTTTACGGGACTAGCGGGGGGAACCAGTTCTTC. Translated, it gives CASSFYGTSGGNQFF.

J is TRBJ1-1 and V is TRBV6-2 or TRBV6-3; TRBD1 matches 9 bases. The CDR3 contains 17 residues. Trimming took 4 bases from V and 5 from J; bases not matched to a gene: 14. Germline loops: CDR1 MNHEY, CDR2 SVGEGT. In DNA, the CDR3 is TGTGCCAGCAGTTTCTTCCTACCGGGACAGGGAGAAACTGAAGCTTTCTTT. Protein product: CASSFFLPGQGETEAFF.

This clonotype was counted between two and nine times. The chain couples TRBV20-1 to TRBJ2-1, with TRBD2 identical over 11 bases. The CDR3 consists of 17 residues. The ends lost 0 bases at V and 3 bases at J; junction bases unmatched: 7. Looked up from germline, CDR1 is DFQATT and CDR2 is SNEGSKA (reference sequence). CDR3 protein: CSARDSGGLAGYNEQFF. The CDR3 nucleotides read TGCAGTGCTAGAGATAGCGGCGGACTAGCGGGCTACAATGAGCAGTTCTTC.

This clonotype was seen repeatedly, ten times or more. The chain recombines TRBV14 with TRBJ2-1, with 12 nucleotides matching TRBD2. Unmatched junction bases numbered 0, after V lost 1 base and J lost 5 bases. The CDR3 extends over 15 amino acids. Germline V gene data show CDR1 as SGHDN and CDR2 as FVKESK. CDR3: CASSQGTSGDNEQFF. In DNA form, the CDR3 reads TGTGCCAGCAGCCAAGGGACTAGCGGGGACAATGAGCAGTTCTTC. The full variable domain, its missing parts supplied by reference TRBV14 and TRBJ2-1, is EAGVTQFPSHSVIEKGQTVTLRCDPISGHDNLYWYRRVMGKEIKFLLHFVKESKQDESGMPNNRFLAERTGGTYSTLKVQPAELEDSGVYFCASSQGTSGDNEQFFGPGTRLTVL.

V and J are TRBV10-3 and TRBJ2-3; the D gene is possibly TRBD2 (6 bases). The CDR3 is 13 residues long. CDR1 is ENHRY, CDR2 SYGVKD, per germline. V was clipped by 8 bases and J by 9 bases, with 18 bases between them. CDR3 amino acids: CAIGGTDGGTQYF. In DNA, the CDR3 is TGTGCCATCGGCGGGACCGACGGAGGGACGCAGTATTTT.

This clonotype was observed at least ten times. V is TRBV5-4 and J is TRBJ2-7, with D possibly matching TRBD1 (5 bases). There are 13 residues in the CDR3. Trimming shortened V by 3 bases and J by 3 bases, and 10 bases separated the two germline ends. Looked up from germline, CDR1 is SGHNT and CDR2 is YYREEE (reference sequence). The CDR3 spells CASSSTGNYEQYF. DNA of the CDR3: TGTGCCAGCAGCTCTACAGGAAACTACGAGCAGTACTTC.

V is TRBV7-2 and J is TRBJ2-7; 10 positions match TRBD2. The CDR3 totals 17 residues. CDR1 and CDR2 (germline): SGHTA, FQGNSA. V was clipped by 5 bases and J by 4 bases; unmatched bases: 14. The CDR3: CASSPLRVLAGDYEQYF. In DNA, the CDR3 is TGTGCCAGCAGCCCCCTCCGGGTCCTAGCGGGAGATTACGAGCAGTACTTC.

In its sample, this clonotype was seen a few times. The chain couples TRBV6-1 to TRBJ2-2; tentatively, D is TRBD1 or TRBD2 (5 bases each). The CDR3 covers 16 residues. In germline, CDR1 is MNHNS, CDR2 SASEGT. The ends were cut back, 5 bases at V and 5 bases at J, with 18 bases in the middle. CDR3 residues: CASSPPPGPRTGELFF. As DNA, the CDR3 is TGTGCCAGCAGTCCACCCCCGGGACCGAGGACCGGGGAGCTGTTTTTT.

This clonotype has more than one count but fewer than ten. This chain connects TRBV14 to TRBJ2-1; the D gene is possibly TRBD2 (5 bases). Germline CDR1 SGHDN, CDR2 FVKESK. The CDR3 sequence is 16 residues long. Between the trimmed V and J ends, which lost 1 base and 4 bases, there was a span of 14 bases. The DNA for the CDR3 is TGTGCCAGCAGCCAAGCCCGGAGGTCGGGTTACAATGAGCAGTTCTTC. Its protein product is CASSQARRSGYNEQFF.

The chain carries TRBV9 and TRBJ1-1; D not certain. Trimming removed 4 bases at V and 4 bases at J, with 11 bases between. This CDR3 region has 13 residues. CDR1 is SGDLS and CDR2 is YYNGEE in the germline V gene. CDR3 protein: CASSPRPGTEAFF. CDR3 coding DNA: TGTGCCAGCAGCCCCCGCCCGGGCACTGAAGCTTTCTTT.

The rearrangement links TRBV4-2 to TRBJ2-7; TRBD1 matches 9 bases. CDR3 length: 17 residues. Germline CDR1 reads LGHNA; CDR2 reads YNFKEQ. V shed 3 bases, J shed 1 base, and the junction held 10 bases outside the gene matches. The CDR3 nucleotides read TGTGCCAGCAGCCAGCATCACGGGACAGGGACATCCTACGAGCAGTACTTC. The encoded protein is CASSQHHGTGTSYEQYF.

This clonotype was observed a handful of times. V is TRBV4-2 and J is TRBJ1-5; 7 bases are shared with TRBD1. Germline V gene data show CDR1 as LGHNA and CDR2 as YNFKEQ. The CDR3 consists of 18 residues. The trim removed 0 bases at V and 0 bases at J, leaving 8 bases unmatched. CDR3 protein: CASSQEQQGVTSNQPQHF. In DNA form, the CDR3 reads TGTGCCAGCAGCCAAGAGCAGCAGGGGGTAACTAGCAATCAGCCCCAGCATTTT.

This chain uses TRBV9 with TRBJ2-1, with D hard to call. The CDR3 is 11 residues long. The V and J ends lost 3 bases and 8 bases respectively, with 6 bases between them. The V gene's germline CDR1 is SGDLS and CDR2 YYNGEE. The CDR3 loop is CASSDKYEQFF. The CDR3 nucleotides read TGTGCCAGCAGCGACAAGTATGAGCAGTTCTTC.

CDR3 DNA sequence: TGTGCCAGCAGCTTACGTAGGTGGGACTCCGGGACAGGGGACTATGGCTACACCTTC. Its translation: CASSLRRWDSGTGDYGYTF. This chain connects TRBV11-1 to TRBJ1-2; 10 bases map to TRBD1. Trimming cost V 2 bases and J 3 bases; bases outside gene matches: 15. The V gene's germline CDR1 is SGHAT and CDR2 FQDESV (reference sequence). The CDR3 covers 19 residues.

This clonotype came up a few times. The chain carries TRBV7-2 and TRBJ1-2, with D perhaps matching TRBD1 (5 bases). This CDR3 has 16 amino acids. CDR1 and CDR2 (germline): SGHTA, FQGNSA. V was cut by 2 bases and J by 4 bases, with 17 bases left in between. For the CDR3, the DNA is TGTGCCAGCAGCTTAAGGGGCAGTCAATCCCTCTATGGCTACACCTTC. The encoded protein is CASSLRGSQSLYGYTF.

This clonotype was seen a handful of times. V usage is TRBV6-5 and J usage is TRBJ2-5, with D perhaps matching TRBD2 (5 bases). Trimming took off 0 bases at V and 5 bases at J, with 19 bases between the two ends. CDR3 length: 17 amino acids. The germline gives CDR1 MNHEY, CDR2 SVGAGI. CDR3 residues: CASSYSALAPEAETQYF. The CDR3 DNA sequence: TGTGCCAGCAGTTACTCTGCCCTAGCCCCTGAAGCGGAGACCCAGTACTTC.

V is TRBV7-6 and J is TRBJ2-2; possibly TRBD1 or TRBD2 for D (5 bases each). This CDR3 spans 16 amino acids. Germline CDR1 and CDR2: SGHVS and FNYEAQ. Trimming removed 5 bases at V and 7 bases at J, with 20 bases between. CDR3 nucleotide sequence: TGTGCCAGCAGCGCCCGGGACCTCCCTCTGAACGGGGAGCTGTTTTTT. It translates to CASSARDLPLNGELFF.

V gene TRBV18 combines with J gene TRBJ2-7; D is perhaps TRBD1 (5 bases). This CDR3 comprises 14 residues. V dropped 2 bases and J dropped 2 bases, with 10 bases sitting between them. CDR1 is KGHSH, CDR2 LQKENI, per germline. The chain's CDR3 is CASSPGVTAYEQYF. In DNA, the CDR3 is TGTGCCAGCTCACCAGGCGTGACAGCCTACGAGCAGTACTTC.